This entry lists 28 T cell receptor beta chains sequenced from one sample in a study of blood T cell repertoires in COVID-19. Repertoires were generated with immunoSEQ multiplex PCR, while TCRdb's copy carries only in-frame clones and drops some. The sample includes 150,000 to 200,000 clones, approximately 87% of them seen just once. Material: peripheral blood. These receptors came from a woman between 65 and 79 years old with acute or convalescent COVID-19.

The V call is TRBV19, the J call TRBJ2-7, with 7 bases that match TRBD1. Germline CDR1 is LNHDA and CDR2 is SQIVND (reference sequence). The CDR3 has 14 amino acids. With V trimmed by 5 bases and J by 4 bases, 8 bases remained unmatched. CDR3 in amino acids: CASSLGGSTYEQYF. CDR3 nucleotide sequence: TGTGCCAGTAGTCTAGGGGGCAGTACGTACGAGCAGTACTTC.

The V and J genes are TRBV11-2 and TRBJ1-2; 7 bases agree with TRBD1. J gave up 5 bases and V 0 bases, and 9 bases lay outside the gene matches. Germline CDR1 reads SGHAT; CDR2 reads FQNNGV. CDR3 size: 16 residues. The CDR3: CASSLEGGGPGYGYTF. The CDR3 DNA sequence: TGTGCCAGCAGCTTAGAAGGAGGGGGCCCGGGGTATGGCTACACCTTC.

The rearrangement uses TRBV5-5 and TRBJ1-4; D is possibly TRBD1 (5 bases). This CDR3 has 15 residues. The ends were cut back, 1 base at V and 4 bases at J, with 11 bases in the middle. Germline lookup yields CDR1 SGHKS and CDR2 YYEKEE (reference sequence). This chain's CDR3 is CASSLSWGGNEKLFF. The CDR3 region has the DNA TGTGCCAGCAGCTTGTCTTGGGGGGGTAATGAAAAACTGTTTTTT. The variable domain in full, with the rest retrieved from reference TRBV5-5 and TRBJ1-4, is DAGVTQSPTHLIKTRGQQVTLRCSPISGHKSVSWYQQVLGQGPQFIFQYYEKEERGRGNFPDRFSARQFPNYSSELNVNALLLGDSALYLCASSLSWGGNEKLFFGSGTQLSVL.

The chain links TRBV5-1 to TRBJ2-7; 11 positions match TRBD2. The CDR3 has 15 residues. Germline V CDR1 and CDR2: SGHRS, YFSETQ. The ends lost 0 bases at V and 5 bases at J; junction bases unmatched: 4. CDR3: CASSLGTSGRDEQYF. CDR3 DNA sequence: TGCGCCAGCAGCTTGGGGACTAGCGGGCGCGACGAGCAGTACTTC.

The chain joins TRBV5-1 to TRBJ2-1; D perhaps matches TRBD1 (7 bases). The germline V gene encodes CDR1 SGHRS and CDR2 YFSETQ. V was trimmed by 2 bases and J by 7 bases, leaving 13 bases between them. The CDR3 runs to 14 residues. CDR3: CASSFKGAGNEQFF. CDR3 bases: TGCGCCAGCAGCTTCAAGGGGGCGGGGAATGAGCAGTTCTTC. The full variable domain, completed using reference TRBV5-1 and TRBJ2-1, is KAGVTQTPRYLIKTRGQQVTLSCSPISGHRSVSWYQQTPGQGLQFLFEYFSETQRNKGNFPGRFSGRQFSNSRSEMNVSTLELGDSALYLCASSFKGAGNEQFFGPGTRLTVL.

The chain employs TRBV28 and TRBJ1-2, with a tentative D call TRBD1 (5 bases). V lost 1 base and J lost 7, with 10 bases in between. There are 13 residues in the CDR3. The V gene's germline CDR1 is MDHEN and CDR2 SYDVKM. The CDR3 bases are TGTGCCAGCAGTTTATATCGGGGACTTGGCTACACCTTC. Protein product: CASSLYRGLGYTF.

The chain employs TRBV7-2 and TRBJ2-3; the D gene is possibly TRBD2 (5 bases). The CDR3 spans 13 residues. V shed 5 bases and J shed 4 bases, with 10 bases lying between them. Germline V gene data show CDR1 as SGHTA and CDR2 as FQGNSA. The CDR3 sequence is CASSLLLADTQYF. CDR3 in DNA: TGTGCCAGCAGCCTGTTACTAGCAGATACGCAGTATTTT. The complete variable domain, with remaining parts taken from reference TRBV7-2 and TRBJ2-3, reads GAGVSQSPSNKVTEKGKDVELRCDPISGHTALYWYRQSLGQGLEFLIYFQGNSAPDKSGLPSDRFSAERTGGSVSTLTIQRTQQEDSAVYLCASSLLLADTQYFGPGTRLTVL.

Details on this clone: This sample also contains other DNA sequences that code for the same CDR3. The chain carries TRBV19 and TRBJ1-5; D gene ambiguous. Germline CDR1 LNHDA, CDR2 SQIVND (reference sequence). The CDR3 covers 15 residues. The V end was cut by 3 bases, the J end by 0 bases, with 9 bases between. Here the CDR3 DNA reads TGTGCCAGTAGTATCCGAGTTTATAGCAATCAGCCCCAGCATTTT. This encodes CASSIRVYSNQPQHF.

The chain links TRBV3-1 (or the pseudogene TRBV3-2) to TRBJ1-3; TRBD1 might be the D (5 bases). Germline values: CDR1 LGHDT, CDR2 YNNKEL (reference sequence). Between the trimmed V and J ends, which lost 4 bases and 1 base, there was a span of 17 bases. The CDR3 has 17 residues. The CDR3 DNA reads TGTGCCAGCAGCCTTTTTACAGGTCCCTTATCTGGAAACACCATATATTTT. Its protein is CASSLFTGPLSGNTIYF.

J is TRBJ2-3 and V is TRBV18; D gene unclear. V lost 2 bases and J lost 4, with 19 bases in between. Germline CDR1 is KGHSH and CDR2 is LQKENI. This CDR3 spans 17 amino acids. The CDR3 loop reads CASSPVAGASWADTQYF. The CDR3 coding sequence is TGTGCCAGCTCACCAGTGGCAGGCGCAAGTTGGGCAGATACGCAGTATTTT. The full variable domain, completed using reference TRBV18 and TRBJ2-3, is NAGVMQNPRHLVRRRGQEARLRCSPMKGHSHVYWYRQLPEEGLKFMVYLQKENIIDESGMPKERFSAEFPKEGPSILRIQQVVRGDSAAYFCASSPVAGASWADTQYFGPGTRLTVL.

This chain uses TRBV20-1 with TRBJ2-3; possibly TRBD1 for D (6 bases). Trimming removed 3 bases from V and 4 bases from J, with 14 bases in between. This CDR3 spans 14 amino acids. The germline V gene has CDR1 DFQATT and CDR2 SNEGSKA (reference sequence). The DNA of the CDR3 is TGCAGTGCTAGTTCGGGCAGGGGAGCAGATACGCAGTATTTT. Its translation is CSASSGRGADTQYF.

This chain connects TRBV19 to TRBJ2-7, with TRBD1 as a possible D gene (5 bases). This CDR3 is built from 14 residues. Germline V gives CDR1 LNHDA, CDR2 SQIVND (reference sequence). V was cut by 7 bases and J by 2 bases, with 15 bases left in between. This chain's CDR3 is CASTPGFGTYEQYF. Here the CDR3 DNA reads TGTGCCAGTACCCCAGGGTTTGGGACCTACGAGCAGTACTTC.

This clone has only a few counts. This chain links TRBV9 with TRBJ1-3, with D tentatively TRBD1 (6 bases). Deletions cut 2 bases from V and 0 bases from J, with 9 bases between. Germline V CDR1 and CDR2: SGDLS, YYNGEE. The CDR3 sequence is 15 residues long. CDR3 nucleotides: TGTGCCAGCAGCGTCGCAGGGGACTCTGGAAACACCATATATTTT. Translating gives CASSVAGDSGNTIYF.

This clone was counted only a few times. This chain connects TRBV11-2 to TRBJ2-7; TRBD1 might be the D (5 bases). Looked up from germline, CDR1 is SGHAT and CDR2 is FQNNGV. V was trimmed by 2 bases and J by 5 bases, leaving 16 bases between them. This CDR3 is built from 15 residues. Here the CDR3 reads CASSLSGATGHEQYF. In DNA form, the CDR3 reads TGTGCCAGCAGCTTAAGTGGGGCAACGGGTCACGAGCAGTACTTC. Full variable domain (missing parts from reference TRBV11-2 and TRBJ2-7): EAGVAQSPRYKIIEKRQSVAFWCNPISGHATLYWYQQILGQGPKLLIQFQNNGVVDDSQLPKDRFSAERLKGVDSTLKIQPAKLEDSAVYLCASSLSGATGHEQYFGPGTRLTVT.

This clone has just one count. J is TRBJ2-7 and V is TRBV6-5; a weak D match, TRBD1 (6 bases). Per the germline V gene, CDR1 is MNHEY and CDR2 is SVGAGI. Trimming shortened V by 5 bases and J by 1 base, and 9 bases separated the two germline ends. This CDR3 contains 13 residues. The CDR3 loop reads CASSHRESYEQYF. The CDR3 DNA is TGTGCCAGCAGTCACAGGGAGTCCTACGAGCAGTACTTC.

V gene TRBV7-3 combines with J gene TRBJ2-1; 7 nucleotides line up with TRBD2. The CDR3 loop spans 19 amino acids. The junction had 17 bases not matched to a gene; V was cut back by 5 bases and J by 1 base. Germline V gene sequence: CDR1 SGHTA, CDR2 FQGTGA. The chain's CDR3 is CASSERGGAYQRSYNEQFF. In DNA, the CDR3 is TGTGCCAGCAGCGAGCGGGGCGGGGCTTACCAGAGGTCCTACAATGAGCAGTTCTTC.

With respect to this clone: Since a much larger clone is just one base distant, this may be a read error. The rearrangement joins TRBV2 to TRBJ1-1; no definite D call. The V gene's germline CDR1 is SNHLY and CDR2 FYNNEI. This CDR3 contains 13 residues. Trimming pared 7 bases from V and 1 base from J, leaving 10 bases between. The CDR3: CASTVRGNTEAFF. The CDR3 region has the DNA TGTGCCAGCACCGTCCGGGGGAACACTGAAGCTTTCTTT.

The chain recombines TRBV19 with TRBJ2-7; 7 nucleotides agree with TRBD1. Trimming removed 4 bases from V and 2 bases from J; junction bases left unmatched: 5. Germline V gene lookup returns CDR1 LNHDA and CDR2 SQIVND (reference sequence). The CDR3 is 14 amino acids. The CDR3, as DNA: TGTGCCAGTAGTAATCGGGGACAGACCTACGAGCAGTACTTC. Protein product: CASSNRGQTYEQYF. Full variable domain (outside the CDR3, taken from reference TRBV19 and TRBJ2-7): DGGITQSPKYLFRKEGQNVTLSCEQNLNHDAMYWYRQDPGQGLRLIYYSQIVNDFQKGDIAEGYSVSREKKESFPLTVTSAQKNPTAFYLCASSNRGQTYEQYFGPGTRLTVT.

The chain carries TRBV3-1 (or the pseudogene TRBV3-2) and TRBJ1-5, with 9 bases fitting TRBD1. Losses at the gene ends were 5 bases for V and 3 bases for J; bases not matched to a gene: 5. Germline CDR1 and CDR2: LGHDT and YNNKEL (reference sequence). The CDR3 consists of 15 residues. In DNA, the CDR3 is TGTGCCAGCAGCTCACAGGGGGCTAACAATCAGCCCCAGCATTTT. Translated, it gives CASSSQGANNQPQHF.

This clone appeared once. The chain is built from TRBV10-2 and TRBJ1-4; no clear D. The germline V and J ends were trimmed by 7 bases and 5 bases, with 11 bases remaining between them. The CDR3 spans 13 residues. CDR1 and CDR2 from the germline V gene are WSHSY and SAAADI. This CDR3 is CASTRLENEKLFF. CDR3 sequence (DNA): TGCGCCAGCACACGGTTGGAGAATGAAAAACTGTTTTTT.

V usage is TRBV5-6 and J usage is TRBJ2-1; maybe TRBD2 (5 bases). The CDR3 is made up of 15 amino acids. V lost 1 base to trimming and J lost 10 bases, with 18 bases between them. Germline values: CDR1 SGHDT, CDR2 YYEEEE. The CDR3 DNA reads TGTGCCAGCAGCTTGTGGCTAGCAGGAGGAGAGGAGCAGTTCTTC. Protein product: CASSLWLAGGEEQFF.

This clone was detected only a few times. This chain connects TRBV6-1 to TRBJ2-2; D perhaps matches TRBD1 (6 bases). Germline V gene sequence: CDR1 MNHNS, CDR2 SASEGT. This CDR3 contains 16 residues. With 1 base removed from V and 3 bases from J, the gap between germline ends came to 12 bases. The CDR3 reads CASSEGWGPYTGELFF. The DNA of the CDR3 is TGTGCCAGCAGTGAAGGGTGGGGGCCGTACACCGGGGAGCTGTTTTTT.

This clone was seen once. V gene TRBV20-1 combines with J gene TRBJ1-3, with 8 bases aligning to TRBD1. The CDR3 contains 14 residues. The germline gives CDR1 DFQATT, CDR2 SNEGSKA (reference sequence). J was trimmed by 0 bases and V by 4 bases; bases with no gene match: 2. The CDR3 here is CSANDRGSGNTIYF. The CDR3, as DNA: TGCAGTGCTAATGACAGGGGCTCTGGAAACACCATATATTTT.

This clone was observed a single time. This chain connects TRBV24-1 to TRBJ1-2; D gene ambiguous. The germline V and J ends were trimmed by 3 bases and 0 bases, with 7 bases remaining between them. The CDR3 is made up of 14 amino acids. The germline V gene has CDR1 KGHDR and CDR2 SFDVKD. The CDR3 DNA reads as TGTGCCACCAGTGATCCGCCTACTAACTATGGCTACACCTTC. Residues: CATSDPPTNYGYTF.

The gene calls are TRBV28 and TRBJ2-5; D is unclear. V dropped 6 bases and J dropped 4 bases, with 6 bases sitting between them. Germline V gene data show CDR1 as MDHEN and CDR2 as SYDVKM. There are 11 residues in the CDR3. As DNA, the CDR3 is TGTGCCAGCAGGAGTTTAGAGACCCAGTACTTC. Protein sequence: CASRSLETQYF.

The chain couples TRBV12-3 or TRBV12-4 to TRBJ2-2; D possibly corresponds to TRBD1 (6 bases). The CDR3 length is 13 residues. V dropped 10 bases and J dropped 4 bases, with 13 bases sitting between them. CDR3 loop: CATNQGSTGELFF. The DNA of the CDR3 is TGTGCCACCAACCAGGGGAGCACCGGGGAGCTGTTTTTT.

The V call is TRBV14, the J call TRBJ2-3; 8 bases align to TRBD1. The germline V gene has CDR1 SGHDN and CDR2 FVKESK. Trimming cost V 4 bases and J 1 base; bases outside gene matches: 19. This CDR3 comprises 20 residues. The CDR3 bases are TGTGCCAGCAGCCGTCCAGCCCCGGGACAGGCCGTCCTAGGCACAGATACGCAGTATTTT. Amino acids: CASSRPAPGQAVLGTDTQYF.

The CDR3 region has the DNA TGTGCCACCAGCAGAGGCGGGGGCGAAGAGACCCAGTACTTC. Protein product: CATSRGGGEETQYF. This chain connects TRBV15 to TRBJ2-5; a weak D match, TRBD2 (7 bases). Trimming left V 1 base short and J 3 bases short, with 9 bases between. Germline CDR1 is LNHNV and CDR2 is YYDKDF (reference sequence). This CDR3 comprises 14 residues. Filled out from reference TRBV15 and TRBJ2-5, the complete variable domain reads DAMVIQNPRYQVTQFGKPVTLSCSQTLNHNVMYWYQQKSSQAPKLLFHYYDKDFNNEADTPDNFQSRRPNTSFCFLDIRSPGLGDTAMYLCATSRGGGEETQYFGPGTRLLVL.